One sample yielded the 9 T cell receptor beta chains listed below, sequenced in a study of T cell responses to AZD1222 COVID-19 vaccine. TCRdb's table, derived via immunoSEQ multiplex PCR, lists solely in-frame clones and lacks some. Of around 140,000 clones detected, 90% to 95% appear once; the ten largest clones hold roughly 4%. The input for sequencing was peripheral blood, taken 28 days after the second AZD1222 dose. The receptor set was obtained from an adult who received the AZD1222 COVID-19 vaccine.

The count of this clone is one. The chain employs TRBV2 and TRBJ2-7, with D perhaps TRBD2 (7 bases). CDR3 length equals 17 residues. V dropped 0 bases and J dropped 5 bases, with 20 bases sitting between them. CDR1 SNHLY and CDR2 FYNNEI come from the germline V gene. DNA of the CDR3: TGTGCCAGCAGTGAAGCACCCCGGGGGGCAGGGACGGACGAGCAGTACTTC. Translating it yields CASSEAPRGAGTDEQYF.

The CDR3 loop is CASSLGPGRAFF. CDR3 coding DNA: TGTGCCAGCAGTTTAGGTCCGGGAAGGGCTTTCTTT. V and J are TRBV12-3 or TRBV12-4 and TRBJ1-1; D not certain. There are 12 residues in the CDR3. V lost 1 base to trimming and J lost 11 bases, with 11 bases between them.

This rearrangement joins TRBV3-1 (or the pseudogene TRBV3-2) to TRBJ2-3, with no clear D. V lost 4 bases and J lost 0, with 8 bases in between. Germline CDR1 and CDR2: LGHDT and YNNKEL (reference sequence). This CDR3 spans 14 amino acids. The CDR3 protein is CASSRLISTDTQYF. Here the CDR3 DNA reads TGTGCCAGCAGCCGTTTAATTAGCACAGATACGCAGTATTTT.

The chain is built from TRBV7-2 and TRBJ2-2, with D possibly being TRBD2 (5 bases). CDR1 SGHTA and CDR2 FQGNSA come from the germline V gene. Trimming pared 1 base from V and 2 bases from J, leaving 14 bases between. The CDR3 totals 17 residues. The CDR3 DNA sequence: TGTGCCAGCAGCTTAGTCAGCCGACCTAGCAACACCGGGGAGCTGTTTTTT. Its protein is CASSLVSRPSNTGELFF.

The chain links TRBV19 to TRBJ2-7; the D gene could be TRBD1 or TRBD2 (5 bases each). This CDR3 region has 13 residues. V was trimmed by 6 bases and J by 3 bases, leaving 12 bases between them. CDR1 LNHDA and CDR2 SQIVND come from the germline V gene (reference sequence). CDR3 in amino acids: CASRGPPFYEQYF. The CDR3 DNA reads TGTGCCAGTAGGGGACCCCCATTCTACGAGCAGTACTTC.

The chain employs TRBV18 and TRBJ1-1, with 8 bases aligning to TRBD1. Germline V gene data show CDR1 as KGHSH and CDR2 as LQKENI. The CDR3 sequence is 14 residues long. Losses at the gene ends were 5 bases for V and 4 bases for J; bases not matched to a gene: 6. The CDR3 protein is CASSTTGDITEAFF. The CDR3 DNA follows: TGTGCCAGCTCAACGACAGGGGATATCACTGAAGCTTTCTTT.

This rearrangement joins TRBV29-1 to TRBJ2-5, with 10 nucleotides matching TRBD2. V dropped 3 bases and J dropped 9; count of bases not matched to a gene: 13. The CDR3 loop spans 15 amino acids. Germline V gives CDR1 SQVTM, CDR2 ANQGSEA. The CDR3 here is CSVDGLAAVGGAQYF. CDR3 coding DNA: TGCAGCGTTGACGGACTAGCGGCCGTTGGCGGGGCCCAGTACTTC.

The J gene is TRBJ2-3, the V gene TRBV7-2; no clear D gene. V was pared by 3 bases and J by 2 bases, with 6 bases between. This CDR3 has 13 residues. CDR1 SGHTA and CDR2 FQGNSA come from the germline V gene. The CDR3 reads CASSFPTTDTQYF. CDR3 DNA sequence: TGTGCCAGCAGCTTCCCGACCACAGATACGCAGTATTTT.

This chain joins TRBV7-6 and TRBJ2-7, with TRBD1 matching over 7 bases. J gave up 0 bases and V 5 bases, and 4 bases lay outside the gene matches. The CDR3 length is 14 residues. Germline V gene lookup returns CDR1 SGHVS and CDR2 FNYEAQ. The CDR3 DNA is TGTGCCAGCAGCCTCCGGGACAGCTCCTACGAGCAGTACTTC. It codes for CASSLRDSSYEQYF.